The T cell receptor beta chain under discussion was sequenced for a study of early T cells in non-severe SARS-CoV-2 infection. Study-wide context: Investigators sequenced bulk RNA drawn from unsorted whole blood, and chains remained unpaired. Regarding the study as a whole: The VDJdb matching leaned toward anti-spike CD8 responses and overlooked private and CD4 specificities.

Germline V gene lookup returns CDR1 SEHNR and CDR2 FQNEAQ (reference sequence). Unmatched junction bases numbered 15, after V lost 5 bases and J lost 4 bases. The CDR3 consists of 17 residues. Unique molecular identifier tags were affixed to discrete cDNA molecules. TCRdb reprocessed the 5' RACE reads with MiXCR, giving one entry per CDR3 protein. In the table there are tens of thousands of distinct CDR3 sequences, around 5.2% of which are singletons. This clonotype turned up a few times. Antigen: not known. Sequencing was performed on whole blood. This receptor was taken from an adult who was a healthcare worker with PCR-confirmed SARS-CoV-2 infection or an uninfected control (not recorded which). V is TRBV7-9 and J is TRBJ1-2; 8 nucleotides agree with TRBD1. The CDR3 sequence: CASSPPGSGTGLYGYTF. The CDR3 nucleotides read TGTGCCAGCAGCCCACCCGGATCCGGGACAGGCCTCTATGGCTACACCTTC.